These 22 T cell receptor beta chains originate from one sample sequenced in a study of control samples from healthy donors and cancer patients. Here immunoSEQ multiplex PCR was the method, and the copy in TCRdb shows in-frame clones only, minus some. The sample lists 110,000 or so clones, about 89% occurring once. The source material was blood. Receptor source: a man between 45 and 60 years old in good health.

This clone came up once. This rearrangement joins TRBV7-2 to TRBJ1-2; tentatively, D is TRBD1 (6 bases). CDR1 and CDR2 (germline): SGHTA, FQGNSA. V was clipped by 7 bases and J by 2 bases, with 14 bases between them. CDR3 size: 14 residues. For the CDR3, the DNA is TGTGCCAGCAAAGAGGGACAACGAAACTATGGCTACACCTTC. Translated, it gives CASKEGQRNYGYTF.

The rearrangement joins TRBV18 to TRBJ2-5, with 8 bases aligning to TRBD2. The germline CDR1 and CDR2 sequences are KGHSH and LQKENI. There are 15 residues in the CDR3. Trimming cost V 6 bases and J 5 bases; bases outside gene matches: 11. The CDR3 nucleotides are TGTGCCAGCTCCTTCCCGGGACTAGTGGGTGAGACCCAGTACTTC. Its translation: CASSFPGLVGETQYF.

As DNA, the CDR3 is TGCGCCAGCAGGGACGGCCCGACAGGACGGGAAAAACTGTTTTTT. This codes for CASRDGPTGREKLFF. The chain is built from TRBV5-1 and TRBJ1-4, with TRBD1 as a possible D gene (6 bases). Germline loops: CDR1 SGHRS, CDR2 YFSETQ. The CDR3 sequence is 15 residues long. V lost 5 bases and J lost 8, with 19 bases in between.

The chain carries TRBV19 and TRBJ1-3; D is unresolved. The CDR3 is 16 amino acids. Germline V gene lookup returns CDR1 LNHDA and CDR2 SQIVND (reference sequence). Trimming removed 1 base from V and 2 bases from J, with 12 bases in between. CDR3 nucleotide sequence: TGTGCCAGTAGTATAGTAAGTGGAGCCCCTGGAAACACCATATATTTT. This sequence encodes CASSIVSGAPGNTIYF.

The DNA of the CDR3 is TGTGCCAGCAGCCCCGGGAACACTGAAGCTTTCTTT. Protein sequence: CASSPGNTEAFF. The rearrangement links TRBV11-3 to TRBJ1-1; D is uncertain. Trimming pared 5 bases from V and 1 base from J, leaving 5 bases between. CDR1 SGHNT and CDR2 YENEEA come from the germline V gene. This CDR3 has 12 residues.

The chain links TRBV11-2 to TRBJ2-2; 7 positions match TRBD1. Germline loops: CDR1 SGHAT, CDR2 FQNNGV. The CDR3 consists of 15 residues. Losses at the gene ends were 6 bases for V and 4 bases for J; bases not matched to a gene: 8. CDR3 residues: CASRFRQGSTGELFF. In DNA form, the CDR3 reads TGTGCCAGCAGGTTCCGACAGGGAAGCACCGGGGAGCTGTTTTTT.

The CDR3 loop is CASSQPGQFSSYNEQFF. The CDR3 DNA reads as TGCGCCAGCAGTCAACCCGGACAGTTTAGCTCCTACAATGAGCAGTTCTTC. The chain joins TRBV23-1 to TRBJ2-1, with D tentatively TRBD1 (6 bases). TRBV23-1 is filed as an ORF, its function uncertain. The CDR3 sequence is 17 residues long. V was clipped by 2 bases and J by 0 bases, with 14 bases between them.

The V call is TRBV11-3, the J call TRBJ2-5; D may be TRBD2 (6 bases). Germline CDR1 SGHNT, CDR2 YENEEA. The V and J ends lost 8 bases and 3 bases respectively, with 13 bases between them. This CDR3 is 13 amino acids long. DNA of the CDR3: TGTGCCAGCTCCCGCGGGACCGAAGAGACCCAGTACTTC. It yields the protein CASSRGTEETQYF.

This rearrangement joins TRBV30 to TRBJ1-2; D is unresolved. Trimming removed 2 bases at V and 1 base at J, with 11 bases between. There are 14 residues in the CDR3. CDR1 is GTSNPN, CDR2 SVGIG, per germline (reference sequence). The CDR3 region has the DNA TGTGCCTGGAGTTTCAAGGGTCTTAACTATGGCTACACCTTC. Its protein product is CAWSFKGLNYGYTF.

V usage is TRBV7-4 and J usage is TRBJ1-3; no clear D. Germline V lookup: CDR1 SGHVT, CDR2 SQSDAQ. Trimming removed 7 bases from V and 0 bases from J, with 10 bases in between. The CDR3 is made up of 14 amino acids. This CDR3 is CASTMRSSGNTIYF. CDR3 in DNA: TGTGCCAGCACGATGCGCAGCTCTGGAAACACCATATATTTT.

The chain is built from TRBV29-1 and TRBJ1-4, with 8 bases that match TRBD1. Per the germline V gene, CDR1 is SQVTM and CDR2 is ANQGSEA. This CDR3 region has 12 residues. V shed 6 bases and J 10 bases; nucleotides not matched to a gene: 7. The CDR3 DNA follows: TGCAGCGTGGGACAGGAGAGGGGAAAACTGTTTTTT. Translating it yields CSVGQERGKLFF. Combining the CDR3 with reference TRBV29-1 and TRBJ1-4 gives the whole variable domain SAVISQKPSRDICQRGTSLTIQCQVDSQVTMMFWYRQQPGQSLTLIATANQGSEATYESGFVIDKFPISRPNLTFSTLTVSNMSPEDSSIYLCSVGQERGKLFFGSGTQLSVL.

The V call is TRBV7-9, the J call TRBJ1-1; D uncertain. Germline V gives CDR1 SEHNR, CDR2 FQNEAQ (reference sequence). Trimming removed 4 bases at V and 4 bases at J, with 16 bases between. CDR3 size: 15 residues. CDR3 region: CASSSATSRGTEAFF. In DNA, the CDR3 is TGTGCCAGCAGCTCAGCGACGTCTCGGGGCACTGAAGCTTTCTTT.

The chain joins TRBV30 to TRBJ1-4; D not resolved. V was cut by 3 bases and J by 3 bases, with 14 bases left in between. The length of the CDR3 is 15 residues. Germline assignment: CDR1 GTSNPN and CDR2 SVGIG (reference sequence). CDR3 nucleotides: TGTGCCTGGAGCCAGCATCTCTCCTCTAATGAAAAACTGTTTTTT. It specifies CAWSQHLSSNEKLFF.

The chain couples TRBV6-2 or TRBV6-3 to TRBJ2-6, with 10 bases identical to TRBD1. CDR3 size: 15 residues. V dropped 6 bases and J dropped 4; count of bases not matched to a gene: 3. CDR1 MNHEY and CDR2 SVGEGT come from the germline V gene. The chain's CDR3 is CASSRQGAGANVLTF. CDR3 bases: TGTGCCAGCAGCCGACAGGGGGCCGGGGCCAACGTCCTGACTTTC.

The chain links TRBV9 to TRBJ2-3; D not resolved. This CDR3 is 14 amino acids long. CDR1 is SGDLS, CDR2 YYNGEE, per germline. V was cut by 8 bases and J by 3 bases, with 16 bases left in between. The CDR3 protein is CASADSPTTDTQYF. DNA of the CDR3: TGTGCCAGTGCTGACTCACCTACTACAGATACGCAGTATTTT. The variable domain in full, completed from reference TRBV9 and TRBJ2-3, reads DSGVTQTPKHLITATGQRVTLRCSPRSGDLSVYWYQQSLDQGLQFLIQYYNGEERAKGNILERFSAQQFPDLHSELNLSSLELGDSALYFCASADSPTTDTQYFGPGTRLTVL.

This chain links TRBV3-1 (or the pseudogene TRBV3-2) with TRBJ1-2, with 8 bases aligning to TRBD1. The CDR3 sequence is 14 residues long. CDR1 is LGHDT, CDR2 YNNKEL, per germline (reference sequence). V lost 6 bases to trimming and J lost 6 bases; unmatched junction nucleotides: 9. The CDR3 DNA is TGTGCCAGCAGGGACCCAGGGGGCCTTGATGGCTACACCTTC. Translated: CASRDPGGLDGYTF.

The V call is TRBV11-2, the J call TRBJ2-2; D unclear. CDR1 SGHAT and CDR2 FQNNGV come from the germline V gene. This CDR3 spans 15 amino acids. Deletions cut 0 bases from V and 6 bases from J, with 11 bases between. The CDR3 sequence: CASSLEPGISGELFF. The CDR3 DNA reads TGTGCCAGCAGCTTAGAACCCGGAATCTCCGGGGAGCTGTTTTTT. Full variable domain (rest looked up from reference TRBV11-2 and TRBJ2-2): EAGVAQSPRYKIIEKRQSVAFWCNPISGHATLYWYQQILGQGPKLLIQFQNNGVVDDSQLPKDRFSAERLKGVDSTLKIQPAKLEDSAVYLCASSLEPGISGELFFGEGSRLTVL.

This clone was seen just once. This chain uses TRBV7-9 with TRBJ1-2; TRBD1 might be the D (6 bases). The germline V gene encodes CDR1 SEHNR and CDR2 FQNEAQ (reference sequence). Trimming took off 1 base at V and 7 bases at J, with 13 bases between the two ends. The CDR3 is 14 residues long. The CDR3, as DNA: TGTGCCAGCAGCTTAGAGCAGGGGATTGGTGGCTACACCTTC. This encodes CASSLEQGIGGYTF.

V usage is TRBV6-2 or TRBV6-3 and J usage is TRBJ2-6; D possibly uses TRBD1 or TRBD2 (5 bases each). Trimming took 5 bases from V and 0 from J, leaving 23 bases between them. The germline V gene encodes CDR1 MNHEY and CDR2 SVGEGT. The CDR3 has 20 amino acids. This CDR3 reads CASSPRGAGVFNSGANVLTF. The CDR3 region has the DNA TGTGCCAGCAGTCCCCGAGGGGCCGGGGTGTTTAACTCTGGGGCCAACGTCCTGACTTTC.

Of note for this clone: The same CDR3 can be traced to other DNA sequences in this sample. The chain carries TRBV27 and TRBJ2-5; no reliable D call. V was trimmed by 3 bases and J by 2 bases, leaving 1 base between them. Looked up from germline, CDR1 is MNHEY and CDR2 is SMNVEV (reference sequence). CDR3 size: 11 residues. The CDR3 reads CASSFQETQYF. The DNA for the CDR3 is TGTGCCAGCAGTTTTCAAGAGACCCAGTACTTC.

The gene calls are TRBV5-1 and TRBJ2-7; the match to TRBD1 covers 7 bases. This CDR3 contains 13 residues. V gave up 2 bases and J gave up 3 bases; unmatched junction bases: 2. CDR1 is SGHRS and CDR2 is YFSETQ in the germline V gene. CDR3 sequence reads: CASSLQGNYEQYF. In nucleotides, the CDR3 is TGCGCCAGCAGCTTACAGGGGAACTACGAGCAGTACTTC.

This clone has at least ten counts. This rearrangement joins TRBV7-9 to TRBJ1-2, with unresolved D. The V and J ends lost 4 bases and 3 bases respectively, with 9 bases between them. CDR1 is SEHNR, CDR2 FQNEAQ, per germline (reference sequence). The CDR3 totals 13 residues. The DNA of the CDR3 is TGTGCCAGCAGCTCTGAGGAAGACTATGGCTACACCTTC. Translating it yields CASSSEEDYGYTF.